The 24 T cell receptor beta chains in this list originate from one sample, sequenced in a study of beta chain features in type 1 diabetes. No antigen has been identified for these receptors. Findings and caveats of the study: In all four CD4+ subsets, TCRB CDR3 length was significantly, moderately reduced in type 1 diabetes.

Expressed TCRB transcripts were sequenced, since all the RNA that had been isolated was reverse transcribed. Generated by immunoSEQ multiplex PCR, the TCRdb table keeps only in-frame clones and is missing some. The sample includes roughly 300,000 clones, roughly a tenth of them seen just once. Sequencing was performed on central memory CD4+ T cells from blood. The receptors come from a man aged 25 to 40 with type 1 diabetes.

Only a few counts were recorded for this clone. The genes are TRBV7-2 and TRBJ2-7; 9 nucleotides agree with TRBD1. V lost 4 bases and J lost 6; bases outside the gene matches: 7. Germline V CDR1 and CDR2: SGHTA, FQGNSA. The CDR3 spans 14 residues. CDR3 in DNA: TGTGCCAGCAGCTCCGGGACAGGGTTTCGCGAGCAGTACTTC. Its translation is CASSSGTGFREQYF.

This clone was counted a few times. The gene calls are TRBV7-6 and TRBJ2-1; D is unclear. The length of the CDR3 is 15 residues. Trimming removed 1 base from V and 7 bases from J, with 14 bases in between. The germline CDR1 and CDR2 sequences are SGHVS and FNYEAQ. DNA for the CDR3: TGTGCCAGCAGCTTAGAGCCAAGTTGGGCTAATGAGCAGTTCTTC. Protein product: CASSLEPSWANEQFF.

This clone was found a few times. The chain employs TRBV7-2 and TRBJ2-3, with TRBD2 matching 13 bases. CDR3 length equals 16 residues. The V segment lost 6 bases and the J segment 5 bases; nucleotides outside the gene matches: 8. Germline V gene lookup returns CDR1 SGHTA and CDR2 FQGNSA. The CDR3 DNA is TGTGCCAGCAGGCCTACTAGCGGGGGGGCAGTAGATACGCAGTATTTT. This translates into CASRPTSGGAVDTQYF.

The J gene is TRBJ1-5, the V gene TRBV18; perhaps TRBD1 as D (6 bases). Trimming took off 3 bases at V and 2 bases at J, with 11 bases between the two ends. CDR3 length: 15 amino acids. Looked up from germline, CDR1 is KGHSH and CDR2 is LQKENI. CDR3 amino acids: CASSPGAGGNQPQHF. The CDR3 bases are TGTGCCAGCTCACCGGGGGCAGGGGGCAATCAGCCCCAGCATTTT.

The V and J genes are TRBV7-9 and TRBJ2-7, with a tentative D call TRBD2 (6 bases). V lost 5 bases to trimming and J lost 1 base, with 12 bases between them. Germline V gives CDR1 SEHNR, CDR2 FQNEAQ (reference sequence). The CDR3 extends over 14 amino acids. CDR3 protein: CASSPGTQSYEQYF. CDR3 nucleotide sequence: TGTGCCAGCAGCCCCGGGACTCAATCCTACGAGCAGTACTTC.

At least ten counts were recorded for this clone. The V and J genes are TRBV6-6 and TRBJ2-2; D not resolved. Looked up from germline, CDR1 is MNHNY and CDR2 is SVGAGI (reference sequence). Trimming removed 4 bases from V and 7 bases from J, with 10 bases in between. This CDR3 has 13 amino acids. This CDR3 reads CASSSARNGELFF. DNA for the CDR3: TGTGCCAGCAGTTCCGCGAGGAACGGGGAGCTGTTTTTT.

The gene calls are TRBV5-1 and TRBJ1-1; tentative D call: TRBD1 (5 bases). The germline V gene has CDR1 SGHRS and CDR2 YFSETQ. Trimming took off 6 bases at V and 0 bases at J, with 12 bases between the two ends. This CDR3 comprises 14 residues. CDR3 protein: CASTSTAMNTEAFF. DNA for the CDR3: TGCGCCAGCACTTCGACAGCCATGAACACTGAAGCTTTCTTT.

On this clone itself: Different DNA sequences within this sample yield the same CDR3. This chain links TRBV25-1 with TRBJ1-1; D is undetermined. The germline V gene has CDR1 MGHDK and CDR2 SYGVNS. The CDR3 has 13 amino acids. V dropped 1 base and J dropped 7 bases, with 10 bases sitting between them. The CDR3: CASSESWAGEAFF. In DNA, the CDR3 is TGTGCCAGCAGTGAATCCTGGGCTGGTGAAGCTTTCTTT.

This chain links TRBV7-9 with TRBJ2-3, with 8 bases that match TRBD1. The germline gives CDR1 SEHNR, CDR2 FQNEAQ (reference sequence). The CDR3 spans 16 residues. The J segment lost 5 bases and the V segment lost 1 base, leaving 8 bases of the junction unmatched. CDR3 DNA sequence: TGTGCCAGCAGCTTAGGCCAGGGGGCGTCTGGAGATACGCAGTATTTT. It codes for CASSLGQGASGDTQYF.

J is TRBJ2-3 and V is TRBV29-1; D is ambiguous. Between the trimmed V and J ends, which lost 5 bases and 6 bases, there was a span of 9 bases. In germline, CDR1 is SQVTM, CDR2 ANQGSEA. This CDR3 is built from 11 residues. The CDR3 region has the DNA TGCAGCGTTAGCCCCGGGGATACGCAGTATTTT. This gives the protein CSVSPGDTQYF.

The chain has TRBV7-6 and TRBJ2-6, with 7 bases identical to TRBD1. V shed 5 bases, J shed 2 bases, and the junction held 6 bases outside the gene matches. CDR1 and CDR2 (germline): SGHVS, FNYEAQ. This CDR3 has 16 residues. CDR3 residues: CASSPRGGAGANVLTF. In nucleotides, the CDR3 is TGTGCCAGCAGCCCGAGAGGGGGCGCTGGGGCCAACGTCCTGACTTTC.

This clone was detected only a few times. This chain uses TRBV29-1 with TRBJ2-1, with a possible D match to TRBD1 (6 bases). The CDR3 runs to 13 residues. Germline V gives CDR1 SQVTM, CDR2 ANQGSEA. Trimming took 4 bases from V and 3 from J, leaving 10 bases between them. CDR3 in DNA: TGCAGCGTTGGAATACAGGGCTACAATGAGCAGTTCTTC. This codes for CSVGIQGYNEQFF.

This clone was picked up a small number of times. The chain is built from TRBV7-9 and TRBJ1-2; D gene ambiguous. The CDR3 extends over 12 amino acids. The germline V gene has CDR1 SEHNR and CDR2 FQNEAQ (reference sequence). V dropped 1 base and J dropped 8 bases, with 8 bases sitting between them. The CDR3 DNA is TGTGCCAGCAGCTTAGAGCGGAGCGGCTACACCTTC. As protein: CASSLERSGYTF.

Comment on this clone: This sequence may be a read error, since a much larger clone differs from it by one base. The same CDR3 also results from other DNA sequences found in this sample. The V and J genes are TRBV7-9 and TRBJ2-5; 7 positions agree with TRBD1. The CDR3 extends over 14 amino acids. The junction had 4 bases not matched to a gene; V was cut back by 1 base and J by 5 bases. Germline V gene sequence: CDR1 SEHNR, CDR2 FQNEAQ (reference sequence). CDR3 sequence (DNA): TGTGCCAGCAGCTTAGGACAGGGTCCGGAGACCCAGTACTTC. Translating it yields CASSLGQGPETQYF.

In DNA, the CDR3 is TGTGCCAGCAGCCAAGAATTAGGGGGAGTCAATGAGCAGTTCTTC. Translation gives CASSQELGGVNEQFF. The chain carries TRBV4-2 and TRBJ2-1, with D possibly matching TRBD1 (6 bases). The ends were cut back, 0 bases at V and 6 bases at J, with 12 bases in the middle. CDR1 and CDR2 (germline): LGHNA, YNFKEQ. The CDR3 runs 15 residues.

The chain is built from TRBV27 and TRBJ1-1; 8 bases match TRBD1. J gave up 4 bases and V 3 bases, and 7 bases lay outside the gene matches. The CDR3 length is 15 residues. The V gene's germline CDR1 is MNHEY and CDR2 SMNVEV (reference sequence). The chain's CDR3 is CASSFVQGAVTEAFF. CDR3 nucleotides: TGTGCCAGCAGTTTTGTCCAGGGGGCAGTCACTGAAGCTTTCTTT.

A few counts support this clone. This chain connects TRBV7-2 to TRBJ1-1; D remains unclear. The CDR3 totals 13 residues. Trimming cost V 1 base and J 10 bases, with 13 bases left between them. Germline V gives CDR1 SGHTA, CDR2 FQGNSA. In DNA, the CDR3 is TGTGCCAGCAGCTTAGTGATCGAGGGTGCAGCTTTCTTT. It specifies CASSLVIEGAAFF. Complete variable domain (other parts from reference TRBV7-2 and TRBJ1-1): GAGVSQSPSNKVTEKGKDVELRCDPISGHTALYWYRQSLGQGLEFLIYFQGNSAPDKSGLPSDRFSAERTGGSVSTLTIQRTQQEDSAVYLCASSLVIEGAAFFGQGTRLTVV.

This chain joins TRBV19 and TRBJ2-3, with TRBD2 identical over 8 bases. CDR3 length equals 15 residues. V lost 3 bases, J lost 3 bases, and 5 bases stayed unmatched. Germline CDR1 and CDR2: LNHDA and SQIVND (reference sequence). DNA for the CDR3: TGTGCCAGTAGTATTAGCGGGGCGAGGACAGATACGCAGTATTTT. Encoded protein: CASSISGARTDTQYF.

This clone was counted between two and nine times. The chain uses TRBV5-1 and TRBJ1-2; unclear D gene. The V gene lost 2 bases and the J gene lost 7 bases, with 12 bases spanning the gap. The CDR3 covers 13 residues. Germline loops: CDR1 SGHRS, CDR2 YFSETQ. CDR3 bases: TGCGCCAGCAGCTTAAGCTCAATGGGTGGCTACACCTTC. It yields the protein CASSLSSMGGYTF. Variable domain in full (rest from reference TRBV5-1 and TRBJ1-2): KAGVTQTPRYLIKTRGQQVTLSCSPISGHRSVSWYQQTPGQGLQFLFEYFSETQRNKGNFPGRFSGRQFSNSRSEMNVSTLELGDSALYLCASSLSSMGGYTFGSGTRLTVV.

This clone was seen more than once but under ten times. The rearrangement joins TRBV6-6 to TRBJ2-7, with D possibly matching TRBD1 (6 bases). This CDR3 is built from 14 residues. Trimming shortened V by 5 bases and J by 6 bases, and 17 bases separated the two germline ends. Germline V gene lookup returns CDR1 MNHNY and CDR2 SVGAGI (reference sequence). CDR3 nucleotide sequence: TGTGCCAGCAGTCCGGGTAAAGGGGGAAGCGAGCAGTACTTC. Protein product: CASSPGKGGSEQYF.

CDR3: CASSLEGSGNSPLHF. The DNA for the CDR3 is TGTGCCAGCAGCTTAGAGGGAAGTGGAAATTCACCCCTCCACTTT. The V gene is TRBV7-9, the J gene TRBJ1-6, with D unclear. The CDR3 totals 15 residues. V was pared by 1 base and J by 7 bases, with 11 bases between. CDR1 and CDR2 from the germline V gene are SEHNR and FQNEAQ (reference sequence).

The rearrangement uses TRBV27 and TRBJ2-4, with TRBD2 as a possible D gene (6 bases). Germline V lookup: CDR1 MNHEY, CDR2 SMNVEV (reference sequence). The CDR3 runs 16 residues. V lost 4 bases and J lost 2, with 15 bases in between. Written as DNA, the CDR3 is TGTGCCAGCAGTTCGTGGAGGGAAGCATCCAAAAACATTCAGTACTTC. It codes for CASSSWREASKNIQYF.

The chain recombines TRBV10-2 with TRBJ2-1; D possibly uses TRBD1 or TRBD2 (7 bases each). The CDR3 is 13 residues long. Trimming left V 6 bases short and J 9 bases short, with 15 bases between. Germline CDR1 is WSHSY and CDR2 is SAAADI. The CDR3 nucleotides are TGCGCCAGCAGCGCAACAGGGGAGGGTGAGCAGTTCTTC. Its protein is CASSATGEGEQFF.

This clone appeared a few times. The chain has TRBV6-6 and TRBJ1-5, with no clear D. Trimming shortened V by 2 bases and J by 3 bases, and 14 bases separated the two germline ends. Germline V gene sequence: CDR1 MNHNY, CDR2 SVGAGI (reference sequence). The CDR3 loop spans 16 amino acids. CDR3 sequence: CASSYGEGNHNQPQHF. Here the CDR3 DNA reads TGTGCCAGCAGTTACGGTGAAGGGAATCACAATCAGCCCCAGCATTTT.